Listed below are T cell receptor beta chains from one sample, sequenced in a study of beta chain features in type 1 diabetes. Libraries were prepared by immunoSEQ multiplex PCR; TCRdb keeps only in-frame clonotypes and omits some of them. Altogether approximately 240,000 clones are present, 16% being singletons, with the ten largest covering 0.065% to 0.1%. Sequenced: naive CD4+ T cells from blood. These receptors came from a man aged 25 to 40 with type 1 diabetes. Each CDR3 is given with its conserved first and last residue. A D gene is named only where the DNA matches it firmly. Size is stated for part of the rows, as once, few or many counts, or as a class when the clone is expanded.

TRBV29-1,TRBJ2-7,-,-,TGCAGCGTTCGGACGGATGCCTACGAGCAGTACTTC,CSVRTDAYEQYF
TRBV5-1,TRBJ2-1,TRBD1,few,TGCGCCAGCAGCTTCACCGGGACAGGAAACAATGAGCAGTTCTTC,CASSFTGTGNNEQFF
TRBV30,TRBJ2-7,-,once,TGTGCCCAAAAGGACGGATTCTCCTACGAGCAGTACTTC,CAQKDGFSYEQYF
TRBV4-2,TRBJ2-1,-,few,TGTGCCAGCAGCCAAGATCCCACTGGGTCCTACAATGAGCAGTTCTTC,CASSQDPTGSYNEQFF
TRBV29-1,TRBJ2-7,-,-,TGCAGCGTTGTGGTCGCGGGACGGTCGGGCTACGAGCAGTACTTC,CSVVVAGRSGYEQYF
TRBV29-1,TRBJ2-5,-,-,TGCAGCGTTTCCGGGCCTCAAGAGACCCAGTACTTC,CSVSGPQETQYF
TRBV20-1,TRBJ2-1,-,few,TGCAGTGCTACCGAGAACAATGAGCAGTTCTTC,CSATENNEQFF
TRBV7-2,TRBJ2-5,TRBD1,few,TGTGCCAGCAGCTCCTCCACAGGGGCGAAGACCCAGTACTTC,CASSSSTGAKTQYF
TRBV14,TRBJ2-7,-,-,TGTGCCAGCAGCCAAGGGGAGGACGAGCAGTACTTC,CASSQGEDEQYF
TRBV28,TRBJ1-4,-,-,TGTGCCAGCAGTTTAAGCAACAGGGCTGGAAAACTGTTTTTT,CASSLSNRAGKLFF
TRBV23-1,TRBJ2-6,-,-,TGCGCCAGCAGTCAATCCTCGGGGCCGGAGGCCAACGTCCTGACTTTC,CASSQSSGPEANVLTF
TRBV7-2,TRBJ2-3,-,-,TGTGCCAGCAGCTTAGCTTACACAGATACGCAGTATTTT,CASSLAYTDTQYF
TRBV20-1,TRBJ1-2,-,-,TGCAGTGCTTCGGGGGATGGCTACACCTTC,CSASGDGYTF
TRBV30,TRBJ1-5,-,-,TGTGCCTGGAGTGTTCCCAGGAGAAATCAGCCCCAGCATTTT,CAWSVPRRNQPQHF
TRBV29-1,TRBJ2-7,TRBD1,-,TGCAGCGTTGAGGGGACAGGGGGCAAATCGAACTCCTACGAGCAGTACTTC,CSVEGTGGKSNSYEQYF
TRBV4-3,TRBJ2-1,-,few,TGCGCCAGCAGCCAAGATCTTTTTGTGGGCTCCTACAATGAGCAGTTCTTC,CASSQDLFVGSYNEQFF
TRBV7-3,TRBJ2-3,TRBD2,few,TGTGCCAGCAGCTCAAATCGACTAGCGGGAGGCCGAGATACGCAGTATTTT,CASSSNRLAGGRDTQYF
TRBV7-9,TRBJ2-3,TRBD1,-,TGTGCCAGCAGCATACGCGGGACAGGGGGGACAGATACGCAGTATTTT,CASSIRGTGGTDTQYF
TRBV28,TRBJ2-5,-,-,TGTGCCAGCAACGGACAGAATCAAGAGACCCAGTACTTC,CASNGQNQETQYF
TRBV29-1,TRBJ2-3,-,few,TGCAGCGCCGGCCGGGGCCTCACAGATACGCAGTATTTT,CSAGRGLTDTQYF
TRBV18,TRBJ2-1,-,-,TGTGCCAGCTCACCAGCGACAGACTACAATGAGCAGTTCTTC,CASSPATDYNEQFF
TRBV18,TRBJ2-5,-,-,TGTGCCAGCTCCCAAGGGACGGTCCAAGAGACCCAGTACTTC,CASSQGTVQETQYF
TRBV14,TRBJ2-5,-,-,TGTGCCAGCAGCAAGAGGACCGGACAGCTAGAGACCCAGTACTTC,CASSKRTGQLETQYF
TRBV4-1,TRBJ2-1,-,-,TGCGCCAGCAGGGGCGAAGTCGGGACGCCGACCACGAATGAGCAGTTCTTC,CASRGEVGTPTTNEQFF
TRBV25-1,TRBJ2-3,-,-,TGTGCCAGCAGTAAGTACCCGGACAGCCGCACAGATACGCAGTATTTT,CASSKYPDSRTDTQYF
TRBV29-1,TRBJ2-5,-,few,TGCAGCGTTGAAGGGACGAGTAAAGAGACCCAGTACTTC,CSVEGTSKETQYF
TRBV14,TRBJ2-1,TRBD2,-,TGTGCCAGCAGCCAAGTGGGACTAGTAGGCAATGAGCAGTTCTTC,CASSQVGLVGNEQFF
TRBV30,TRBJ1-5,-,-,TGTGCCTGGACACTTGGGGGCAATCAGCCCCAGCATTTT,CAWTLGGNQPQHF
TRBV4-1,TRBJ2-5,TRBD2,few,TGCGCCAGCAGCCAAATGACTAGCGGGGAAGAGACCCAGTACTTC,CASSQMTSGEETQYF
TRBV30,TRBJ2-2,-,few,TGTGGTTGCGGGACCGCGAACACCGGGGAGCTGTTTTTT,CGCGTANTGELFF
TRBV29-1,TRBJ2-7,TRBD2,few,TGCAGCGTAGCGGGGGGCCGCGAGCAGTACTTC,CSVAGGREQYF
TRBV5-1,TRBJ2-3,TRBD2,-,TGCGCCAGCAGCTTCGGGACTACCCGTCCAGATACGCAGTATTTT,CASSFGTTRPDTQYF
TRBV14,TRBJ2-3,TRBD1,-,TGTGCCAGCAGCCAAATGGGACAGGGCACAGATACGCAGTATTTT,CASSQMGQGTDTQYF